The text below deals with one T cell receptor beta chain. The target antigen is unknown. Generated by immunoSEQ multiplex PCR, the TCRdb table keeps only in-frame clones and is missing some. The sample includes about 490,000 clones, around 73% of them seen just once. The CDR3 is made up of 12 amino acids. CDR1 MDHEN and CDR2 SYDVKM come from the germline V gene. Trimming took 6 bases from V and 6 from J, leaving 9 bases between them. The data belong to a study of shared clonotypes between healthy human individuals. The study's findings and limits: It was anticipated that sequencing depth would influence how many clonotypes donors shared.

The donors were all Caucasian adults (living in Nashville, Tennessee). The origin of this receptor is a woman aged 40-49 years in good health. Some clones in this sample may be carry-over from other donors' samples. The sequenced material came from PBMCs. The gene calls are TRBV28 and TRBJ1-5; no clear D. The CDR3 is CASRYSGQPQHF. CDR3 coding DNA: TGTGCCAGCAGGTACTCTGGTCAGCCCCAGCATTTT.